This T cell receptor (beta chain) comes out of a study of beta chain features in type 1 diabetes. Comments on this clone: What it recognizes is unknown.

Populations isolated by sorting all had purity greater than 95%. Sequenced material consisted of expressed TCRB transcripts (all of the isolated RNA was reverse transcribed). The protocol was immunoSEQ multiplex PCR, while the TCRdb copy is restricted to in-frame clones and leaves out a portion. The sample shows 300,000 to 350,000 clones, approximately 13% of them seen only once. Study conclusions and caveats: Comparison showed that naive, central memory and Treg TCRB repertoires appeared more similar among patients than among healthy donors. Sequencing the cDNA could make cells with high TCR expression show up more than they should. The study left unresolved whether HLA type influences TCRB rearrangement. Researchers report that Type 1 diabetes patients had moderately but significantly shorter TCRB CDR3s across all four CD4+ subsets.

The receptor comes from a woman aged 18 to 35 with type 1 diabetes. Sequencing used naive CD4+ T cells from blood.

CDR3 in DNA: TGCGCCAGCAGCTTGGCGACAGGACCTCAGGGGACCCAGTACTTC. This encodes CASSLATGPQGTQYF. The gene calls are TRBV5-1 and TRBJ2-5, with a tentative D call TRBD1 (6 bases). Trimming took off 0 bases at V and 7 bases at J, with 16 bases between the two ends. The CDR3 is 15 amino acids. Germline values: CDR1 SGHRS, CDR2 YFSETQ.